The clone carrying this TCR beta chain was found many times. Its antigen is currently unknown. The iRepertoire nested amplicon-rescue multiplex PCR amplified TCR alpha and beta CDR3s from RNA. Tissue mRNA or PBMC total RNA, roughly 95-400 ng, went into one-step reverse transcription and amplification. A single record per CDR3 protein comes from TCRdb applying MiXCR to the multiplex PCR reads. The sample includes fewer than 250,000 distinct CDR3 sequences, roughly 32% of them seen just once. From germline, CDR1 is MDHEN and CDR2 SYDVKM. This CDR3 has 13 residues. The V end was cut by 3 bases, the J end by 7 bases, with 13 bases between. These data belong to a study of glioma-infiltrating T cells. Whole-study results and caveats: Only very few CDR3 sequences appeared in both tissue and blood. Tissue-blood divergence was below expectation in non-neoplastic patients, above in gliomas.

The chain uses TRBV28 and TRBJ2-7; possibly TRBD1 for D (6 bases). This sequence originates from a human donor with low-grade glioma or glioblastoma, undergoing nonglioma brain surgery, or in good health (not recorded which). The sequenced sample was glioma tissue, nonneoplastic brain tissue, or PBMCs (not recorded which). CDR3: CASSLDSAREQYF. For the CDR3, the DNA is TGTGCCAGCAGTTTGGACAGCGCTCGGGAGCAGTACTTC.